This TCR beta chain came from a study of shared clonotypes between healthy human individuals. Remarks on this clone: Its cognate antigen is unknown.

Germline-derived CDR1 and CDR2 are SGHTA and FQGTGA. Trimming removed 4 bases from V and 10 bases from J; junction bases left unmatched: 1. This CDR3 has 13 residues. Study-wide findings and caveats: Rarefaction revealed incomplete sorted-subset sequencing despite large depth. Only blood was sampled; tissue repertoires likely differ.

All donors were healthy HIV-negative adults lacking recent acute infections or vaccinations. Sequencing was performed with immunoSEQ multiplex PCR; in TCRdb, only in-frame clones are kept and a portion is missing. The repertoire holds over a million clones, with about 80% as singletons. The V call is TRBV7-3, the J call TRBJ2-1; TRBD2 aligns across 13 bases. The TCR comes from a man between 18 and 35 years old in good health. Some clones in this sample may be carry-over from other donors' samples. The source material was memory CD4+ T cells from PBMCs. Subset specified: CD45RA-negative fraction. The chain's CDR3 is CASSWGLAGEQFF. Here the CDR3 DNA reads TGTGCCAGCAGCTGGGGACTAGCGGGAGAGCAGTTCTTC. Based on the CDR3 plus reference TRBV7-3 and TRBJ2-1, the full variable domain is GAGVSQTPSNKVTEKGKYVELRCDPISGHTALYWYRQSLGQGPEFLIYFQGTGAADDSGLPNDRFFAVRPEGSVSTLKIQRTERGDSAVYLCASSWGLAGEQFFGPGTRLTVL.